This T cell receptor (beta chain) is from a study of blood T cell repertoires in COVID-19 (dated by TCRdb to the early 2020s). General notes on the study: Collaborator samples came from the United States, Italy and Spain and covered acute and convalescent phases of COVID-19. The repertoires were made available in a free public database intended to serve as a resource for research on the immune response to SARS-CoV-2. The material from the prospective study consisted of cDNA or gDNA derived from T cells, B-cell-depleted T cells, or PBMCs. Where available, HLA class I and class II types were obtained from metadata supplied by the sample provider rather than from assay-based typing. The dataset comprised deeply sampled blood TCRbeta repertoires from subjects exposed to, actively infected with, or recovered from COVID-19. Sample metadata almost always included a de-identified subject ID, COVID-19 status, age in years and sex. Samples came from the ongoing ImmuneRACE study (first 160 participants) plus 1,254 subjects from 6 global collaborators. Broader findings and caveats from the paper: Clinical and demographic metadata were provided uncurated, with the amount varying by source and participant.

In the prospective study, participants were roughly 18 to 100 years old, resided in 20 to 30 geographic areas of the United States, and were enrolled through a virtual design. In the prospective study, cohorts were assigned on the basis of participant-reported clinical history obtained from a screening survey and a study questionnaire. Each participant in the prospective study had whole blood, serum and a nasopharyngeal or oropharyngeal swab collected by mobile phlebotomists. Over a roughly 2-month period, participants in the prospective study had the option of providing additional blood draws and questionnaires. Prospective study blood samples were shipped either frozen or at room temperature before DNA extraction. The cysteine opens and the phenylalanine closes a CDR3 of 15 amino acids. Of all the DNA, just the CDR3 is kept, 45 bases in frame from base 1. CDR1 KGHSH and CDR2 LQKENI were looked up in the germline V gene. For this chain, trimming is 4 bases at the V end and 1 base at the J end, and the number of junction bases without a gene match is 3.

The immunoSEQ Assay, a bias-controlled multiplex PCR, was used to amplify TCRbeta CDR3 regions from genomic DNA. From the authors' description of their analysis: Nucleated cell counts per sample were estimated from amplification of reference gene primers within the assay. To quantify the absolute abundance of each unique TCRbeta CDR3 rearrangement, sequence reads were collapsed and filtered. Productive Simpson clonality was computed per sample as the square root of Simpson's diversity index over productive rearrangements. TCRdb holds this immuneACCESS table with in-frame rearrangements only. Some clones are missing; in checked studies, unresolved V genes explain under half, and the rest has no known cause. The V and J calls and the clone size are those of that table, but D and trimming were determined from the DNA. The sample table holds around 160,000 clones, of which over 75% were seen once. The ten largest clones add up to 0.95% to 1.5% of the sample.

About this clone itself: Its antigen target is currently unknown. The input lacks base qualities; no much larger clone sits a single base away.

The sequenced sample was PBMCs or T cells enriched from blood (not recorded which). The V and J segments used are TRBV18 and TRBJ1-5; a stretch of 8 junction bases matches TRBD1. This TCR derives from a woman younger than 45 with acute COVID-19. This receptor carries the CDR3 CASSRQGSSNQPQHF. The nucleotide sequence is given as TGTGCCAGCTCACGACAGGGGTCGAGCAATCAGCCCCAGCATTTT.